Shown below are 13 T cell receptor beta chains from a single sample sequenced in a study of graft-versus-host responses after intestinal transplantation. Profiled with immunoSEQ multiplex PCR; TCRdb holds only in-frame clones, not every one. The table includes about 120,000 clones, 85% to 95% detected once. Which antigens these TCRs recognize remains unknown. The specimen comprised unstimulated CD8+ T cells sorted from spleen or lymph node cells, sampled before transplant. Receptors originate from a human donor who was the organ donor for an intestinal transplant.

V is TRBV15 and J is TRBJ2-7, with TRBD2 matching over 10 bases. Per the germline V gene, CDR1 is LNHNV and CDR2 is YYDKDF (reference sequence). The junction had 5 bases not matched to a gene; V was cut back by 2 bases and J by 7 bases. The CDR3 runs 14 residues. This CDR3 reads CATSRLAGAREQYF. The CDR3 bases are TGTGCCACCAGCAGACTAGCGGGAGCTCGGGAGCAGTACTTC.

The rearrangement links TRBV11-2 to TRBJ1-2; D not certain. This CDR3 is built from 12 residues. V gave up 1 base and J gave up 4 bases, with 4 bases separating them. Germline CDR1 reads SGHAT; CDR2 reads FQNNGV. This chain's CDR3 is CASSLGPYGYTF. The CDR3 DNA reads as TGTGCCAGCAGCTTAGGTCCCTATGGCTACACCTTC. The entire variable domain, with the rest obtained from reference TRBV11-2 and TRBJ1-2, is as follows: EAGVAQSPRYKIIEKRQSVAFWCNPISGHATLYWYQQILGQGPKLLIQFQNNGVVDDSQLPKDRFSAERLKGVDSTLKIQPAKLEDSAVYLCASSLGPYGYTFGSGTRLTVV.

The chain uses TRBV4-1 and TRBJ2-3; TRBD2 aligns across 11 bases. V was clipped by 6 bases and J by 14 bases; unmatched bases: 7. In germline, CDR1 is MGHRA, CDR2 YSYEKL. The CDR3 sequence is 12 residues long. The CDR3: CASSSGRADAYF. The CDR3 DNA reads as TGCGCCAGCAGTAGCGGGAGGGCCGACGCGTATTTT.

The V and J genes are TRBV6-5 and TRBJ2-7; 10 positions agree with TRBD1. Germline V gene data show CDR1 as MNHEY and CDR2 as SVGAGI. The CDR3 spans 13 residues. V shed 6 bases, J shed 3 bases, and the junction held 2 bases outside the gene matches. CDR3 sequence: CASRGQGHYEQYF. The CDR3 DNA sequence: TGTGCCAGCAGGGGACAGGGGCACTACGAGCAGTACTTC.

The chain links TRBV5-1 to TRBJ2-7; D perhaps matches TRBD1 (6 bases). The CDR3 loop spans 13 amino acids. With 4 bases removed from V and 0 bases from J, the gap between germline ends came to 8 bases. The germline CDR1 and CDR2 sequences are SGHRS and YFSETQ. As DNA, the CDR3 is TGCGCCAGCAGCCAGGACAGCTCCTACGAGCAGTACTTC. This translates into CASSQDSSYEQYF.

Here the CDR3 DNA reads TGTGCCAGTAGCGACCCACTAGCGGGAGGCCCCTACGAGCAGTACTTC. Translated, it gives CASSDPLAGGPYEQYF. The V call is TRBV19, the J call TRBJ2-7, with TRBD2 identical over 12 bases. The CDR3 spans 16 residues. Germline V gives CDR1 LNHDA, CDR2 SQIVND (reference sequence). Trimming removed 6 bases from V and 2 bases from J; junction bases left unmatched: 8.

The rearrangement links TRBV9 to TRBJ2-5, with 8 bases identical to TRBD2. The CDR3 runs to 15 residues. The V gene's germline CDR1 is SGDLS and CDR2 YYNGEE. V shed 0 bases, J shed 4 bases, and the junction held 5 bases outside the gene matches. This CDR3 reads CASSVEGLAGETQYF. CDR3 in DNA: TGTGCCAGCAGCGTAGAGGGGCTAGCGGGAGAGACCCAGTACTTC. Full variable domain (remainder filled in from reference TRBV9 and TRBJ2-5): DSGVTQTPKHLITATGQRVTLRCSPRSGDLSVYWYQQSLDQGLQFLIQYYNGEERAKGNILERFSAQQFPDLHSELNLSSLELGDSALYFCASSVEGLAGETQYFGPGTRLLVL.

The chain has TRBV27 and TRBJ2-7; 7 bases match TRBD1. This CDR3 comprises 17 residues. Trimming cost V 0 bases and J 4 bases; bases outside gene matches: 12. Germline-derived CDR1 and CDR2 are MNHEY and SMNVEV (reference sequence). The CDR3 loop reads CASSLSRGRGREYEQYF. The CDR3 DNA reads as TGTGCCAGCAGTTTATCCCGGGGTAGGGGGCGCGAGTACGAGCAGTACTTC.

CDR3 in amino acids: CASRGSHSGANVLTF. DNA of the CDR3: TGTGCCAGCAGGGGCAGCCACTCTGGGGCCAACGTCCTGACTTTC. The V and J genes are TRBV6-5 and TRBJ2-6; D ambiguous. The CDR3 length is 15 residues. CDR1 and CDR2 from the germline V gene are MNHEY and SVGAGI. With 6 bases removed from V and 0 bases from J, the gap between germline ends came to 9 bases.

The chain carries TRBV5-6 and TRBJ1-1; 7 bases fit TRBD1. Germline V lookup: CDR1 SGHDT, CDR2 YYEEEE. J lost 3 bases, V lost 5 bases, and 10 bases had no gene match. This CDR3 region has 15 residues. Written as DNA, the CDR3 is TGTGCCAGCAGGCCTCCGACAGGGTCGGACACTGAAGCTTTCTTT. The encoded protein is CASRPPTGSDTEAFF.

This sequence joins TRBV29-1 and TRBJ1-1; D gene uncertain. The CDR3 sequence is 9 residues long. CDR1 and CDR2 from the germline V gene are SQVTM and ANQGSEA. CDR3 loop: CSGGTEAFF. Here the CDR3 DNA reads TGCAGTGGTGGCACTGAAGCTTTCTTT. The whole variable domain, remainder taken from reference TRBV29-1 and TRBJ1-1, is SAVISQKPSRDICQRGTSLTIQCQVDSQVTMMFWYRQQPGQSLTLIATANQGSEATYESGFVIDKFPISRPNLTFSTLTVSNMSPEDSSIYLCSGGTEAFFGQGTRLTVV.

Turning to this clone: This sample includes further DNA sequences coding for the same CDR3. The CDR3 DNA reads as TGTGCCAGCAGTTTAGCTAGCTCCTACGAGCAGTACTTC. It translates to CASSLASSYEQYF. The chain joins TRBV27 to TRBJ2-7; D unresolved. Trimming left V 2 bases short and J 0 bases short, with 5 bases between. The CDR3 is 13 residues long. Germline CDR1 is MNHEY and CDR2 is SMNVEV (reference sequence).

The chain links TRBV9 to TRBJ2-1, with D perhaps matching TRBD1 (6 bases). Germline lookup yields CDR1 SGDLS and CDR2 YYNGEE. CDR3 length equals 18 residues. Trimming took 4 bases from V and 7 from J, leaving 27 bases between them. This chain's CDR3 is CASSPRWGLRGHINEQFF. In nucleotides, the CDR3 is TGTGCCAGCAGCCCAAGGTGGGGGCTCAGGGGACACATTAATGAGCAGTTCTTC.